This T cell receptor beta chain is from a study of cytomegalovirus exposure and HLA in healthy donors. 13 Jbeta primers and 60 Vbeta primers were used for the PCR. The repertoire was sequenced with immunoSEQ multiplex PCR; TCRdb's copy has only in-frame clones and lacks some. This sample has 65,000 to 75,000 clones, with approximately 64% found just once. V shed 2 bases and J shed 4 bases, with 17 bases lying between them. The length of the CDR3 is 17 residues. Germline loops: CDR1 SGHTA, CDR2 FQGNSA. Material for sequencing was PBMCs. This rearrangement joins TRBV7-2 to TRBJ2-2, with a possible D match to TRBD2 (6 bases). The source of this sequence is a man aged 40-49 years in good health and CMV-seropositive. For the CDR3, the DNA is TGTGCCAGCAGCTTAACCCCCCGCCCCGGGGGCACCGGGGAGCTGTTTTTT. Protein: CASSLTPRPGGTGELFF.